This is a list of T cell receptor beta chains from one sample in a study of response to subunit inactivated influenza vaccine. TCRdb called the RT-PCR reads again in MiXCR, with one record for every CDR3 protein. Of 450,000 to 700,000 distinct CDR3 sequences in the sample, approximately 15% were seen once. Sample: PBMCs from blood, taken 11 to 12 days after vaccination. These TCRs come from a man between 50 and 59 years old who received an inactivated influenza vaccine. Both conserved end residues are part of each CDR3. The D gene is left open where the match is weak. Clone size is given for some rows only: seen once, a few or many times, or a class if the clone is expanded.

j_call clone_size d_call v_call cdr3_aa cdr3_nt
TRBJ2-5 NA NA TRBV29-1 CSVVKTGETQYF TGCAGCGTTGTGAAGACGGGAGAGACCCAGTACTTC
TRBJ2-7 NA TRBD1 TRBV9 CASSGQGAASYEQYF TGTGCCAGCAGCGGACAGGGGGCGGCCTCCTACGAGCAGTACTTC
TRBJ2-1 NA TRBD2 TRBV2 CASSEVLAGGISEQFF TGTGCCAGCAGTGAAGTGCTAGCGGGAGGGATTAGTGAGCAGTTCTTC
TRBJ2-5 NA TRBD1 TRBV2 CAIERTGGGETQYF TGTGCCATCGAGCGGACAGGAGGCGGAGAGACCCAGTACTTC
TRBJ2-5 few NA TRBV2 CASSEALQGGETQYF TGTGCCAGCAGTGAAGCGCTTCAGGGCGGGGAGACCCAGTACTTC
TRBJ1-2 NA TRBD1 TRBV5-6 CASSSRTGVNYGYTF TGTGCCAGCAGCTCGCGGACAGGGGTGAACTATGGCTACACCTTC
TRBJ2-2 NA TRBD2 TRBV4-3 CASSQQGLEVGELFF TGCGCCAGCAGCCAACAGGGACTAGAGGTCGGGGAGCTGTTTTTT
TRBJ2-2 NA NA TRBV6-1 CASRHHSIRSAGELFF TGTGCCAGCAGGCATCACTCAATTAGAAGTGCCGGGGAGCTGTTTTTT
TRBJ1-5 NA TRBD1 TRBV20-1 CSARGDRATLSNQPQHF TGCAGTGCTAGGGGGGACAGGGCGACCCTAAGCAATCAGCCCCAGCATTTT
TRBJ2-7 NA NA TRBV18 CASSPVSTYEQYF TGTGCCAGCTCACCAGTTTCCACCTACGAGCAGTACTTC
TRBJ2-7 many NA TRBV7-8 CASSSRTSYEQYF TGTGCCAGCAGCAGCCGGACATCCTACGAGCAGTACTTC
TRBJ2-5 NA NA TRBV7-2 CASSLAAGFAETQYF TGTGCCAGCAGCTTAGCGGCGGGCTTTGCGGAGACCCAGTACTTC
TRBJ1-6 few NA TRBV18 CASSPGTPSSPLHF TGTGCCAGCTCACCCGGGACACCCTCTTCACCCCTCCACTTT
TRBJ2-3 NA TRBD1 TRBV7-2 CASSQGQPGTDTQYF TGTGCCAGCAGCCAGGGACAGCCTGGCACCGATACGCAGTATTTT
TRBJ2-7 NA TRBD2 TRBV29-1 CSERELAQNEQYF TGCAGCGAGAGGGAACTAGCGCAAAACGAGCAGTACTTC